These 15 T cell receptor beta chains share one sample of origin, sequenced in a study of tumor-infiltrating lymphocytes in primary liver carcinoma. Unsorted whole blood yielded blood RNA, and germline DNA was extracted as well. Making TCR beta cDNA involved around 510 ng total RNA and a constant-region primer. Three nested multiplex PCR rounds, a slightly modified ARM-PCR method, built the TCR beta libraries. Researchers ran the first two PCR rounds for ten to eleven cycles each with TRBV1-TRBV30 forward primers and a C-beta reverse primer. TCRdb reprocessed the multiplex PCR reads via MiXCR and lists one record per CDR3 protein. Of about 180,000 distinct CDR3 sequences in the sample, about 60% were seen once. Sequencing input: peripheral blood. The origin of the receptors is a man aged 35-49 years with primary liver carcinoma and hepatitis B virus infection.

This clonotype appeared a few times. This rearrangement joins TRBV7-8 to TRBJ2-7; 9 bases match TRBD1. V dropped 5 bases and J dropped 0; count of bases not matched to a gene: 5. This CDR3 contains 15 residues. In germline, CDR1 is SGHVS, CDR2 FQNEAQ. CDR3 sequence reads: CASSQQGAFSYEQYF. The CDR3 nucleotides read TGTGCCAGCAGCCAACAGGGGGCTTTCTCCTACGAGCAGTACTTC.

About this clonotype itself: A clone one base away is much larger, so this may be a read error. The chain links TRBV4-2 to TRBJ2-7, with unresolved D. Germline V gives CDR1 LGHNA, CDR2 YNFKEQ. This CDR3 comprises 13 residues. The CDR3 is CAGSQEPRREQYF. DNA for the CDR3: TGTGCCGGCAGCCAAGAGCCCAGAAGGGAGCAGTACTTC.

A word on this clonotype: Possible read error: a much larger clone is one base away. The chain has TRBV5-6 and TRBJ2-1, with 8 bases matching TRBD2. V lost 1 base, J lost 2 bases, and 2 bases stayed unmatched. The germline V gene has CDR1 SGHDT and CDR2 YYEEEE. The CDR3 sequence is 15 residues long. The CDR3 nucleotides are TGTGCCAGCAGCTTGATCGGGAGGGCCTACAATGAGCAGTTCTTC. Translation: CASSLIGRAYNEQFF.

This chain joins TRBV28 and TRBJ2-3; 8 bases match TRBD2. The J segment lost 2 bases and the V segment lost 5 bases, leaving 9 bases of the junction unmatched. The CDR3 is 16 residues long. Germline values: CDR1 MDHEN, CDR2 SYDVKM. The CDR3 coding sequence is TGTGCCAGCAGTCACCGGGGTAGCGGGGACACAGATACGCAGTATTTT. Residues: CASSHRGSGDTDTQYF.

Comments on this clonotype: The junction differs from germline at one of its ends, possibly a read error. This chain uses TRBV6-6 with TRBJ2-7; 7 bases agree with TRBD2. Germline CDR1 reads MNHNY; CDR2 reads SVGAGI (reference sequence). The CDR3 runs 15 residues. The CDR3 is CASSHSGGSSYEQYF. The CDR3 DNA is TGTGCCAGCAGTCACTCGGGCGGGAGCTCCTACGAGCAGTACTTC.

The J gene is TRBJ2-7, the V gene TRBV11-2; no clear D. The V end was cut by 2 bases, the J end by 2 bases, with 7 bases between. There are 13 residues in the CDR3. Per the germline V gene, CDR1 is SGHAT and CDR2 is FQNNGV. In DNA, the CDR3 is TGTGCCAGCAGCTTACGAGTTGCCTACGAGCAGTACTTC. Protein: CASSLRVAYEQYF.

This rearrangement joins TRBV29-1 to TRBJ1-4, with a possible D match to TRBD1 (5 bases). Per germline, CDR1 SQVTM and CDR2 ANQGSEA. The germline V and J ends were trimmed by 6 bases and 7 bases, with 12 bases remaining between them. The length of the CDR3 is 12 residues. Here the CDR3 reads CSVRGGSEKLFF. The DNA of the CDR3 is TGCAGCGTCCGGGGGGGTAGTGAAAAACTGTTTTTT.

The chain combines TRBV5-6 with TRBJ2-7; 12 positions match TRBD2. This CDR3 spans 18 amino acids. In germline, CDR1 is SGHDT, CDR2 YYEEEE. Trimming took 0 bases from V and 4 from J; bases not matched to a gene: 11. The CDR3 DNA is TGTGCCAGCAGCTTGGGAAGACTAGCGGGAGATTGGTTGTACGAGCAGTACTTC. Its translation is CASSLGRLAGDWLYEQYF.

A note on this clonotype: One base away lies a much larger clone, so this may be a sequencing read error. The chain uses TRBV29-1 and TRBJ2-6; D is possibly TRBD2 (5 bases). Looked up from germline, CDR1 is SQVTM and CDR2 is ANQGSEA. This CDR3 comprises 15 residues. Written as DNA, the CDR3 is TGCAGCGTTGCGCCGGGTAGGACTGGGTCCAACGTCCTGACTTTC. Its translation: CSVAPGRTGSNVLTF.

V is TRBV5-4 and J is TRBJ2-3; TRBD2 aligns across 10 bases. The CDR3 has 16 amino acids. The germline V gene encodes CDR1 SGHNT and CDR2 YYREEE (reference sequence). The J segment lost 5 bases and the V segment lost 0 bases, leaving 6 bases of the junction unmatched. DNA of the CDR3: TGTGCCAGCAGCTTGGACTCTAGCGGGAGTATAGATACGCAGTATTTT. Translating it yields CASSLDSSGSIDTQYF.

This clonotype was detected a few times. Sequence at one end of the junction differs from germline and may be a read error. The chain links TRBV6-2 or TRBV6-3 to TRBJ2-1, with 8 bases aligning to TRBD2. The CDR3 consists of 15 residues. CDR1 and CDR2 from the germline V gene are MNHEY and SVGEGT. CDR3 region: CASSLSGRGYNDQFF. DNA of the CDR3: TGTGCCAGCAGCTTGAGCGGGAGAGGCTACAATGACCAGTTCTTC.

This clonotype was detected many times. The rearrangement joins TRBV11-1 to TRBJ2-2; TRBD1 might be the D (6 bases). V was trimmed by 5 bases and J by 1 base, leaving 11 bases between them. The germline V gene has CDR1 SGHAT and CDR2 FQDESV (reference sequence). The CDR3 totals 15 residues. The CDR3 DNA follows: TGTGCCAGCAGCCTCACGGGACAGAACACCGGGGAGCTGTTTTTT. Translation gives CASSLTGQNTGELFF.

This clonotype has ten or more counts. This chain joins TRBV11-2 and TRBJ2-7, with no clear D. Trimming cost V 7 bases and J 3 bases, with 16 bases left between them. This CDR3 contains 14 residues. Germline values: CDR1 SGHAT, CDR2 FQNNGV. Here the CDR3 DNA reads TGTGCCAGCAACGCCCTTGGCGTATACTACGAGCAGTACTTC. Translated, it gives CASNALGVYYEQYF.

This clonotype was seen repeatedly, ten times or more. The chain has TRBV29-1 and TRBJ1-2; D gene uncertain. The CDR3 runs 12 residues. V shed 1 base and J shed 12 bases, with 15 bases lying between them. Germline assignment: CDR1 SQVTM and CDR2 ANQGSEA. The CDR3 nucleotides are TGCAGCGTTGAAGTGACCGCTATGGATCACACCTTC. The encoded protein is CSVEVTAMDHTF.

V and J are TRBV29-1 and TRBJ2-7; D is ambiguous. V lost 6 bases to trimming and J lost 3 bases, with 12 bases between them. Per germline, CDR1 SQVTM and CDR2 ANQGSEA. This CDR3 comprises 12 residues. The DNA for the CDR3 is TGCAGCGTGTCACAATCTAACTACGAGCAGTACTTC. This translates into CSVSQSNYEQYF.